Presented here are 20 T cell receptor beta chains from one specimen sequenced in a study of T cells after yellow fever vaccination. TCRdb re-derived calls from the 5' RACE reads in MiXCR, one entry per CDR3 protein. Of 300,000 to 350,000 distinct CDR3 sequences listed, around 4.4% are singletons. Sequencing was performed on PBMCs, taken 15 days after the yellow fever booster vaccination. The receptor set was obtained from a man younger than 35 who received the YFV17D yellow fever vaccine.

Ten or more counts support this clonotype. V gene TRBV6-5 combines with J gene TRBJ1-2, with 8 bases lining up with TRBD1. V shed 0 bases and J 4 bases; nucleotides not matched to a gene: 7. The CDR3 contains 16 residues. Germline CDR1 and CDR2: MNHEY and SVGAGI. The chain's CDR3 is CASSYSTGGHIYGYTF. The DNA of the CDR3 is TGTGCCAGCAGTTACTCCACAGGGGGGCATATCTATGGCTACACCTTC.

Many counts were recorded for this clonotype. The CDR3 loop is CASWGAGAGEKLFF. CDR3 nucleotide sequence: TGTGCCAGCTGGGGAGCAGGGGCTGGAGAAAAACTGTTTTTT. This chain connects TRBV11-2 to TRBJ1-4; possible D gene TRBD1, 6 bases. CDR1 SGHAT and CDR2 FQNNGV come from the germline V gene. Trimming removed 8 bases from V and 8 bases from J, with 18 bases in between. The CDR3 has 14 residues.

In its sample, this clonotype was seen many times. The chain is built from TRBV20-1 and TRBJ1-5, with D maybe TRBD1 (6 bases). The CDR3 is 16 residues long. Germline lookup yields CDR1 DFQATT and CDR2 SNEGSKA (reference sequence). V lost 6 bases, J lost 1 base, and 19 bases lay in between. The CDR3 coding sequence is TGCAGTGCCCTGACAGGAGGGGACCTAAGCAATCAGCCCCAGCATTTT. Its protein product is CSALTGGDLSNQPQHF.

This clonotype was detected only a few times. V and J are TRBV28 and TRBJ1-2, with a possible D match to TRBD1 (5 bases). This CDR3 comprises 15 residues. Germline loops: CDR1 MDHEN, CDR2 SYDVKM. V gave up 2 bases and J gave up 4 bases, with 14 bases separating them. The CDR3 DNA reads as TGTGCCAGCAGTTTAGGGGCAGGTGACTCCTATGGCTACACCTTC. Its protein is CASSLGAGDSYGYTF.

This clonotype came up many times. CDR3 in DNA: TGCGCCAGCAGCCTCGCGTTGAACTATGGCTACACCTTC. Protein: CASSLALNYGYTF. The V call is TRBV4-1, the J call TRBJ1-2; D is ambiguous. This CDR3 has 13 amino acids. From germline, CDR1 is MGHRA and CDR2 YSYEKL. Trimming shortened V by 4 bases and J by 2 bases, and 8 bases separated the two germline ends.

V and J are TRBV4-2 and TRBJ2-2, with TRBD1 matching over 9 bases. With V trimmed by 0 bases and J by 6 bases, 5 bases remained unmatched. CDR1 is LGHNA, CDR2 YNFKEQ, per germline. This CDR3 spans 16 amino acids. DNA for the CDR3: TGTGCCAGCAGCCAAGAGGGACAGGGTTTTTCCGGGGAGCTGTTTTTT. Protein sequence: CASSQEGQGFSGELFF.

This clonotype was detected many times. J is TRBJ2-5 and V is TRBV5-1; 9 bases agree with TRBD2. The germline V gene has CDR1 SGHRS and CDR2 YFSETQ. V lost 2 bases, J lost 5 bases, and 4 bases stayed unmatched. The CDR3 covers 14 residues. CDR3: CASSFGTSRETQYF. The CDR3 DNA follows: TGCGCCAGCAGCTTCGGGACTAGCAGGGAGACCCAGTACTTC.

This clonotype was seen many times. The chain combines TRBV5-6 with TRBJ1-1; 8 nucleotides align to TRBD1. The V segment lost 2 bases and the J segment 11 bases; nucleotides outside the gene matches: 5. The CDR3 sequence is 12 residues long. The V gene's germline CDR1 is SGHDT and CDR2 YYEEEE. This chain's CDR3 is CASSFDRGNAFF. The CDR3 region has the DNA TGTGCCAGCAGCTTCGACAGGGGTAACGCTTTCTTT.

This clonotype has a handful of counts. The chain has TRBV12-3 or TRBV12-4 and TRBJ2-3; 7 bases align to TRBD2. This CDR3 is 16 amino acids long. V lost 6 bases, J lost 2 bases, and 11 bases stayed unmatched. CDR3 amino acids: CASSSRKREITDTQYF. CDR3 DNA: TGTGCCAGCAGCTCGAGGAAGCGGGAAATCACAGATACGCAGTATTTT.

The genes are TRBV29-1 and TRBJ2-7; 8 nucleotides align to TRBD1. The CDR3 runs 13 residues. Per the germline V gene, CDR1 is SQVTM and CDR2 is ANQGSEA. The CDR3, as DNA: TGCAGTGTCCGGGACAGGAGCTCCTACGAGCAGTACTTC. Translated: CSVRDRSSYEQYF.

The chain has TRBV6-5 and TRBJ2-2, with D maybe TRBD1 (6 bases). V lost 7 bases, J lost 3 bases, and 12 bases lay in between. The CDR3 covers 14 residues. CDR1 is MNHEY, CDR2 SVGAGI, per germline. The CDR3 loop reads CASTRNRDTGELFF. The CDR3 nucleotides are TGTGCCAGCACCAGAAACAGGGACACCGGGGAGCTGTTTTTT.

Ten or more counts support this clonotype. The gene calls are TRBV4-1 and TRBJ2-7; D is perhaps TRBD1 (6 bases). CDR1 is MGHRA and CDR2 is YSYEKL in the germline V gene. V lost 0 bases, J lost 3 bases, and 21 bases lay in between. This CDR3 has 18 residues. This CDR3 reads CASSQDADRLTWSYEQYF. CDR3 bases: TGCGCCAGCAGCCAAGATGCGGACAGATTGACGTGGAGCTACGAGCAGTACTTC.

This clonotype was seen many times. This rearrangement joins TRBV6-5 to TRBJ2-7, with TRBD2 identical over 8 bases. Trimming cost V 0 bases and J 3 bases; bases outside gene matches: 10. The CDR3 has 17 residues. Germline loops: CDR1 MNHEY, CDR2 SVGAGI. This chain's CDR3 is CASSYSRPGTSLYEQYF. The CDR3 DNA is TGTGCCAGCAGTTACTCCCGTCCCGGGACTAGTCTCTACGAGCAGTACTTC.

This clonotype was picked up a small number of times. This chain joins TRBV4-3 and TRBJ2-1; D is unclear. V lost 5 bases, J lost 9 bases, and 17 bases lay in between. The CDR3 contains 14 residues. Germline CDR1 and CDR2: LGHNA and YSLEER. For the CDR3, the DNA is TGCGCCAGCAGCTCCCGGACGTGGGGTGGTGAGCAGTTCTTC. Translation: CASSSRTWGGEQFF.

This clonotype has at least ten counts. V gene TRBV3-1 combines with J gene TRBJ2-1; D remains unclear. Trimming pared 0 bases from V and 8 bases from J, leaving 11 bases between. Looked up from germline, CDR1 is LGHDT and CDR2 is YNNKEL (reference sequence). The CDR3 runs 14 residues. The CDR3 DNA sequence: TGTGCCAGCAGCCAAGAAACGGCTAGATATGAGCAGTTCTTC. Protein sequence: CASSQETARYEQFF.

In this sample, this clonotype turned up many times. This chain connects TRBV28 to TRBJ2-7; TRBD1 aligns across 8 bases. The trim removed 6 bases at V and 0 bases at J, leaving 7 bases unmatched. CDR1 MDHEN and CDR2 SYDVKM come from the germline V gene. CDR3 length equals 15 residues. The CDR3 DNA reads TGTGCCAGCAGCCTGGACAGGGAGATCTCCTACGAGCAGTACGTC. Encoded protein: CASSLDREISYEQYV.

This clonotype was counted ten times or more. The rearrangement joins TRBV7-9 to TRBJ2-1; the D is unclear. V dropped 3 bases and J dropped 7 bases, with 7 bases sitting between them. The CDR3 extends over 12 amino acids. Per germline, CDR1 SEHNR and CDR2 FQNEAQ (reference sequence). The CDR3 DNA is TGTGCCAGCAGCTTCCTTCCTAATGAGCAGTTCTTC. This encodes CASSFLPNEQFF.

V is TRBV9 and J is TRBJ2-7; TRBD1 matches 7 bases. The CDR3 sequence is 17 residues long. V dropped 4 bases and J dropped 2; count of bases not matched to a gene: 15. Germline V gives CDR1 SGDLS, CDR2 YYNGEE. CDR3 region: CASSPPDRVYVAYEQYF. The CDR3 coding sequence is TGTGCCAGCAGCCCCCCCGACAGGGTCTATGTAGCCTACGAGCAGTACTTC.

This chain uses TRBV10-3 with TRBJ1-2; D is uncertain. With 4 bases removed from V and 7 bases from J, the gap between germline ends came to 7 bases. In germline, CDR1 is ENHRY, CDR2 SYGVKD. The CDR3 loop spans 11 amino acids. CDR3 amino acids: CAISGGGGYTF. CDR3 nucleotides: TGTGCCATCAGTGGGGGAGGTGGCTACACCTTC.

This clonotype was detected only a few times. V gene TRBV7-2 combines with J gene TRBJ2-5; unclear D gene. Trimming took off 5 bases at V and 5 bases at J, with 15 bases between the two ends. The CDR3 loop spans 14 amino acids. Per germline, CDR1 SGHTA and CDR2 FQGNSA. The CDR3 reads CASSPGPLRETQYF. Written as DNA, the CDR3 is TGTGCCAGCAGCCCGGGCCCCCTCCGGGAGACCCAGTACTTC.